These 17 T cell receptor beta chains came from one sample sequenced in a study of blood T cell repertoires in COVID-19 (dated by TCRdb to the early 2020s). The protocol used for the library was the immunoSEQ multiplex PCR assay. The table comes from immuneACCESS by way of TCRdb, which keeps in-frame sequences with V and J called. Part of the clones is missing from these tables; in studies checked, under half for an unresolved V gene and the rest for unknown reasons. The sample table lists fewer than 140,000 clones, over 65% of them with a count of one. The ten top clones hold 6.2% of the sample. Sequencing was carried out using peripheral blood. These receptors came from a man older than 75 with COVID-19, enrolled during active disease.

J is TRBJ1-4 and V is TRBV5-1; TRBD1 is a possible D gene (6 bases). V was clipped by 4 bases and J by 8 bases, with 18 bases between them. The length of the CDR3 is 15 residues. From germline, CDR1 is SGHRS and CDR2 YFSETQ. Written as DNA, the CDR3 is TGCGCCAGCAGCCCGAACCCGACAGGCGTAGAAAAACTGTTTTTT. As protein: CASSPNPTGVEKLFF.

This clone showed up just a few times. CDR3 DNA: TGTGCCAGCAGCCAGACAGGTGGGGGGGCAAATGAAAAACTGTTTTTT. It encodes CASSQTGGGANEKLFF. This chain links TRBV14 with TRBJ1-4; D may be TRBD1 (6 bases). The CDR3 totals 16 residues. The V gene lost 3 bases and the J gene lost 5 bases, with 16 bases spanning the gap. Germline CDR1 is SGHDN and CDR2 is FVKESK.

The V call is TRBV7-9, the J call TRBJ2-3; perhaps TRBD2 as D (6 bases). With 4 bases removed from V and 2 bases from J, the gap between germline ends came to 16 bases. This CDR3 is 16 amino acids long. Germline lookup yields CDR1 SEHNR and CDR2 FQNEAQ (reference sequence). CDR3 in amino acids: CASSSDGTDYTDTQYF. CDR3 in DNA: TGTGCCAGCAGCTCTGACGGGACGGACTACACAGATACGCAGTATTTT. Full variable domain (remainder filled in from reference TRBV7-9 and TRBJ2-3): DTGVSQNPRHKITKRGQNVTFRCDPISEHNRLYWYRQTLGQGPEFLTYFQNEAQLEKSRLLSDRFSAERPKGSFSTLEIQRTEQGDSAMYLCASSSDGTDYTDTQYFGPGTRLTVL.

The rearrangement joins TRBV28 to TRBJ1-4; D is unresolved. Per germline, CDR1 MDHEN and CDR2 SYDVKM. There are 11 residues in the CDR3. Trimming cost V 6 bases and J 8 bases, with 7 bases left between them. The CDR3 region has the DNA TGTGCCAGCAGCCACAAAGAAAAACTGTTTTTT. Its protein is CASSHKEKLFF. Supplemented by reference TRBV28 and TRBJ1-4, the full variable domain reads DVKVTQSSRYLVKRTGEKVFLECVQDMDHENMFWYRQDPGLGLRLIYFSYDVKMKEKGDIPEGYSVSREKKERFSLILESASTNQTSMYLCASSHKEKLFFGSGTQLSVL.

The gene calls are TRBV5-1 and TRBJ2-3, with a possible D match to TRBD1 (5 bases). CDR3 length equals 15 residues. CDR1 is SGHRS, CDR2 YFSETQ, per germline. The germline V and J ends were trimmed by 0 bases and 4 bases, with 12 bases remaining between them. As DNA, the CDR3 is TGCGCCAGCAGCTTGGGGGGTGTAGGGGCAGATACGCAGTATTTT. Residues: CASSLGGVGADTQYF. Drawing the rest from reference TRBV5-1 and TRBJ2-3, the complete variable domain is KAGVTQTPRYLIKTRGQQVTLSCSPISGHRSVSWYQQTPGQGLQFLFEYFSETQRNKGNFPGRFSGRQFSNSRSEMNVSTLELGDSALYLCASSLGGVGADTQYFGPGTRLTVL.

This chain uses TRBV21-1 with TRBJ2-5; the table's D gene call, TRBD2, was not cross checked with the DNA. TRBV21-1 is a documented pseudogene. CDR3 length: 16 residues. The CDR3 loop reads CASSKRREEDKETQYF. The CDR3 DNA reads as TGTGCCAGCAGCAAACGCAGGGAGGAGGATAAAGAGACCCAGTACTTC.

This clone was seen a handful of times. The chain carries TRBV19 and TRBJ1-1; TRBD1 agrees at 9 bases. The V gene's germline CDR1 is LNHDA and CDR2 SQIVND (reference sequence). The CDR3 runs 13 residues. V was clipped by 6 bases and J by 5 bases; unmatched bases: 4. CDR3 nucleotides: TGTGCCAGTAGCTACAGGGGGCATACTGAAGCTTTCTTT. Protein sequence: CASSYRGHTEAFF.

This clone was observed a few times. This rearrangement joins TRBV12-3 or TRBV12-4 to TRBJ1-4, with 7 nucleotides matching TRBD1. The V gene end was trimmed by 4 bases and the J gene end by 11 bases; junction bases not matched to a gene: 1. The CDR3 is 11 residues long. This CDR3 reads CASSSTGKLFF. CDR3 nucleotides: TGTGCCAGCAGTTCGACAGGGAAACTGTTTTTT.

The V and J genes are TRBV15 and TRBJ1-1, with D unresolved. Per the germline V gene, CDR1 is LNHNV and CDR2 is YYDKDF (reference sequence). V shed 0 bases and J shed 6 bases, with 8 bases lying between them. The CDR3 runs to 13 residues. CDR3 amino acids: CATSRDWQAEAFF. The CDR3 nucleotides read TGTGCCACCAGCAGAGATTGGCAAGCTGAAGCTTTCTTT.

In its sample, this clone was seen a few times. The chain joins TRBV7-9 to TRBJ2-2; TRBD2 matches at 11 bases. The CDR3 is made up of 15 amino acids. Germline V CDR1 and CDR2: SEHNR, FQNEAQ (reference sequence). CDR3 DNA sequence: TGTGTTCACCTTGGGGGACTAGCGGTAACCGGGGAGCTGTTTTTT. This codes for CVHLGGLAVTGELFF.

This chain links TRBV7-9 with TRBJ1-6; 8 nucleotides match TRBD1. The CDR3 spans 14 residues. CDR1 SEHNR and CDR2 FQNEAQ come from the germline V gene (reference sequence). The ends lost 7 bases at V and 13 bases at J; junction bases unmatched: 12. The CDR3 region is CASTRTGQLAPLHF. CDR3 nucleotide sequence: TGTGCCAGCACCCGGACAGGGCAACTGGCGCCCCTCCACTTT.

A few counts support this clone. The chain has TRBV7-8 and TRBJ2-7; no definite D call. The V gene's germline CDR1 is SGHVS and CDR2 FQNEAQ. This CDR3 is 11 amino acids long. Trimming removed 5 bases at V and 4 bases at J, with 6 bases between. The CDR3 DNA reads TGTGCCAGCAGCCAGAGGTACGAGCAGTACTTC. It is translated as CASSQRYEQYF. The full variable domain, rest sourced from reference TRBV7-8 and TRBJ2-7, is GAGVSQSPRYKVAKRGQDVALRCDPISGHVSLFWYQQALGQGPEFLTYFQNEAQLDKSGLPSDRFFAERPEGSVSTLKIQRTQQEDSAVYLCASSQRYEQYFGPGTRLTVT.

V is TRBV9 and J is TRBJ2-1, with 10 bases aligning to TRBD2. The CDR3 loop spans 15 amino acids. Germline V gene lookup returns CDR1 SGDLS and CDR2 YYNGEE. J lost 7 bases, V lost 4 bases, and 8 bases had no gene match. CDR3 protein: CASSQASGSFNEQFF. The CDR3 coding sequence is TGTGCCAGCAGCCAGGCTAGCGGGAGTTTTAATGAGCAGTTCTTC.

V and J are TRBV9 and TRBJ1-6; D may be TRBD1 (5 bases). Trimming stripped 2 bases from V and 8 bases from J, with 11 bases between. CDR3 length: 14 residues. Looked up from germline, CDR1 is SGDLS and CDR2 is YYNGEE. CDR3 nucleotides: TGTGCCAGCAGCGTGGGGGGTTATCATTCACCCCTCCACTTT. It translates to CASSVGGYHSPLHF.

The rearrangement joins TRBV28 to TRBJ1-6, with a tentative D call TRBD1 (6 bases). This CDR3 is built from 14 residues. Trimming shortened V by 5 bases and J by 4 bases, and 9 bases separated the two germline ends. Germline assignment: CDR1 MDHEN and CDR2 SYDVKM. CDR3 bases: TGTGCCAGCAGTATGGACAGATATAATTCACCCCTCCACTTT. Its protein product is CASSMDRYNSPLHF.

V and J are TRBV27 and TRBJ1-6; possibly TRBD1 for D (6 bases). This CDR3 has 16 residues. Trimming shortened V by 8 bases and J by 5 bases, and 19 bases separated the two germline ends. The germline gives CDR1 MNHEY, CDR2 SMNVEV (reference sequence). The CDR3, as DNA: TGTGCCAGCCGCAGGGGTGGGGGAAGAAATAATTCACCCCTCCACTTT. Its protein product is CASRRGGGRNNSPLHF.

The V and J genes are TRBV20-1 and TRBJ2-7; TRBD1 matches 9 bases. The CDR3 runs to 11 residues. J gave up 5 bases and V 5 bases, and 1 base lay outside the gene matches. Germline V lookup: CDR1 DFQATT, CDR2 SNEGSKA (reference sequence). The CDR3 DNA follows: TGCAGTGCTGGACAGGGGAACGAGCAGTACTTC. This sequence encodes CSAGQGNEQYF.